This T cell receptor beta chain derives from a study of memory CD4+ T cells and cytomegalovirus serostatus (dated by TCRdb to the late 2010s). With regard to the full study: The roughly 33 healthy Belgian adults in the cohort included 9 who were CMV seropositive and roughly 24 who were CMV seronegative. To replicate a published TCR-based CMV serostatus classifier, the researchers sequenced the CD4+ memory TCRbeta repertoires of a Belgian cohort whose cytomegalovirus serostatus was known. Here is what the overall study found, with its caveats: Unlike the original study, which covered naive and memory CD4+ and CD8+ populations, the Belgian study sequenced only CD4+CD45RO+ memory cells. Among the 160 or so previously reported CMV-associated TCRbeta sequences, 67 showed up in the CD4+ memory repertoires, with each one found in between one and five individuals. For CMV serostatus prediction, a median bootstrapped AUC of 0.95 was reached with the original framework, and a median bootstrapped AUC of roughly 0.92 was reached with a US-trained random forest. The results were interpreted as suggesting that the CMV-associated TCR signature is largely present in the CD4+ memory repertoire. The original-framework classifier achieved a median bootstrapped AUC of approximately 0.94 with a 95% CI of 0.76-1.00 on the Belgian cohort.

The Quick-DNA Microprep Kit was used to extract genomic DNA from the sorted cells. Amplification of TCRbeta DNA was done with the immunoSEQ hsTCRbeta kit, following the protocol from the manufacturer. An Illumina MiSeq instrument was used to sequence the TCRbeta libraries. Processing in the source paper ran as follows. Following removal of out-of-frame sequences, roughly 2 million distinct TCRbeta sequences were retained, with an average of about 70,000 per individual. Each individual was scored according to the count of roughly 170 previously reported CMV-associated TCRbeta sequences and the total productive distinct TCRbeta count. A beta-binomial model was reimplemented in Python, and scikit-learn random forests with default parameters were trained on data from the US cohort. Classifier performance on the Belgian cohort was summarized as median AUC with percentile confidence intervals over 10,000 bootstrap iterations. TCRdb re-hosts the immuneACCESS table, in-frame sequences only. Its copies lack some clones; in the studies checked, an unresolved V gene accounts for under half of them, and the cause for the rest is not known. That table supplies the V and J calls and clone size; D and trimming were determined from the DNA. Within this sample are 85,000 to 100,000 clones, with 80% of them counted one time only. The ten largest make up about 4% of the sample.

On this clone: Its antigen target is currently unknown. No much larger clone is present one base from it, and per-base qualities are unavailable.

For CDR1 and CDR2, the germline V gene lists MDHEN and SYDVKM. Taken from cysteine to phenylalanine, the CDR3 has 13 residues. The kept DNA is CDR3 alone, 39 bases in frame from the first base. V trim: 6 bases; J trim: 7 bases; unmatched bases: 7. Single viable CD3+CD4+CD8-CD45RO+ cells were sorted as memory CD4+ T cells on a FACSAria II. CMV serostatus was assessed using a Roche Elecsys assay, by which serum IgG against CMV pp150, pp28, p38 and p52 was detected. After the samples were thawed, total CD4+ T cells were enriched through positive selection using CD4 magnetic microbeads. The samples came from a separate study whose specific focus was interrogating the CD4+ T cell memory repertoire. Peripheral blood mononuclear cells were isolated and cryopreserved according to standard operating procedures, and serum was stored at -80 degrees C. Staining used CD3-PerCP (BW264/56), CD4-APC (RPA-T4), CD45RO-PE (UCHT1) and CD8-Pacific Orange (3B5) antibodies, with Sytox blue excluding non-viable cells.

This TCR was sampled from an adult in good health and CMV-seropositive. The V gene is TRBV28 and the J gene is TRBJ1-2, and 8 junctional nucleotides match TRBD1. The sample taken for sequencing was memory CD4+ T cells from blood. For the CDR3, the sequence is CASSDGQGGGYTF. The base sequence is TGTGCCAGCAGCGATGGACAGGGTGGTGGCTACACCTTC.